What follows describes a single T cell receptor (beta chain). V was cut by 8 bases and J by 6 bases, with 14 bases left in between. This CDR3 has 13 amino acids. Germline values: CDR1 MNHNS, CDR2 SASEGT. Assay: immunoSEQ multiplex PCR; the TCRdb copy retains only in-frame clones and omits some. The data hold 500,000 to 550,000 clones, with about 84% observed a single time. The source of the sample is a study of shared T cell receptors in the human thymus. This sample was also put to use in a study of human thymus T cells. According to that study: Unrelated individuals had highly overlapping thymic repertoires, as reported in related research.

This clonotype originated in a boy under three years old with a congenital heart defect. This chain joins TRBV6-1 and TRBJ1-5, with D maybe TRBD1 (6 bases). The sample comprised thymocytes. The DNA for the CDR3 is TGTGCCAGCGGGACATCTGGTAGTCAGCCCCAGCATTTT. It is translated as CASGTSGSQPQHF.